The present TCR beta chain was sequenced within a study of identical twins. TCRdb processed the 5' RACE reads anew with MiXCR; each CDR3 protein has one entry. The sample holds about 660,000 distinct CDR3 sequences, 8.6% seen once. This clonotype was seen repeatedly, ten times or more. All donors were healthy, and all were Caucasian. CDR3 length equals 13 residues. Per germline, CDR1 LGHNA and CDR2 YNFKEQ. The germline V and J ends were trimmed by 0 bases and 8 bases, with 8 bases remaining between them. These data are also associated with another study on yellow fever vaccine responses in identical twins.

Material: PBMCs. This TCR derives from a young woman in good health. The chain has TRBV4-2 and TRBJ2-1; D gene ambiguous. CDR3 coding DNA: TGTGCCAGCAGCCAAGAAGGCCCCCATGAGCAGTTCTTC. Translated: CASSQEGPHEQFF.